A single sample gave rise to the 14 T cell receptor beta chains below, sequenced in a study of blood T cell repertoires in COVID-19. The data were produced by immunoSEQ multiplex PCR, yet TCRdb's version contains in-frame clones alone and is incomplete. Counted here are about 170,000 clones, around 82% occurring once; the ten biggest clones make up about 1.2%. Sequenced: peripheral blood. Receptors were obtained from a man aged 60 to 75 who had recovered from COVID-19.

The CDR3: CATGGTGGINEQFF. The CDR3 DNA reads as TGTGCCACCGGCGGGACAGGGGGCATCAATGAGCAGTTCTTC. The chain is built from TRBV7-9 and TRBJ2-1, with 12 positions matching TRBD1. Per the germline V gene, CDR1 is SEHNR and CDR2 is FQNEAQ (reference sequence). With 10 bases clipped from V and 6 bases from J, the junction kept 7 bases outside the gene matches. The CDR3 extends over 14 amino acids.

Comment on this clone: Additional DNA sequences in this sample encode the identical CDR3. The chain uses TRBV5-4 and TRBJ1-1; D gene unclear. The V end was cut by 0 bases, the J end by 3 bases, with 6 bases between. The CDR3 is 13 residues long. Per germline, CDR1 SGHNT and CDR2 YYREEE (reference sequence). CDR3 loop: CASSLGGHTEAFF. In nucleotides, the CDR3 is TGTGCCAGCAGCTTGGGCGGCCACACTGAAGCTTTCTTT.

The CDR3 spells CASSLEMRYEQYF. CDR3 DNA sequence: TGTGCCAGCAGCTTGGAAATGCGATACGAGCAGTACTTC. This chain connects TRBV5-4 to TRBJ2-7; D is unclear. V was clipped by 0 bases and J by 4 bases, with 8 bases between them. CDR1 is SGHNT, CDR2 YYREEE, per germline (reference sequence). CDR3 length: 13 residues.

The genes are TRBV15 and TRBJ1-2, with 8 bases that match TRBD1. Germline CDR1 LNHNV, CDR2 YYDKDF (reference sequence). Trimming took 0 bases from V and 2 from J; bases not matched to a gene: 17. The CDR3 runs to 20 residues. CDR3 region: CATSRDRGGLGGQANYGYTF. The CDR3 DNA reads TGTGCCACCAGCAGAGATCGAGGGGGACTGGGGGGACAGGCCAACTATGGCTACACCTTC.

This clone was observed a handful of times. The CDR3 DNA is TGCGCCAGCAGCGAAGGACTTGATCAGCCCCAGCATTTT. Translation gives CASSEGLDQPQHF. The rearrangement uses TRBV5-1 and TRBJ1-5; no clear D. This CDR3 region has 13 residues. CDR1 and CDR2 (germline): SGHRS, YFSETQ. Between the trimmed V and J ends, which lost 4 bases and 5 bases, there was a span of 10 bases.

This chain connects TRBV6-2 or TRBV6-3 to TRBJ2-3; possible D gene TRBD2, 6 bases. The germline gives CDR1 MNHEY, CDR2 SVGEGT. This CDR3 is built from 15 residues. Deletions cut 0 bases from V and 6 bases from J, with 13 bases between. The DNA for the CDR3 is TGTGCCAGCAGTTACTCGTCGGGGGAGACTGATACGCAGTATTTT. Translation gives CASSYSSGETDTQYF.

This clone showed up just a few times. In DNA, the CDR3 is TGCAGCGTTGGGGACAGAAGCTATGGCTACACCTTC. It yields the protein CSVGDRSYGYTF. V is TRBV29-1 and J is TRBJ1-2, with TRBD1 matching over 7 bases. J gave up 4 bases and V 4 bases, and 3 bases lay outside the gene matches. The germline V gene encodes CDR1 SQVTM and CDR2 ANQGSEA. The CDR3 has 12 amino acids.

This chain uses TRBV5-1 with TRBJ1-4, with TRBD1 identical over 7 bases. Unmatched junction bases numbered 11, after V lost 4 bases and J lost 8 bases. This CDR3 spans 15 amino acids. CDR1 SGHRS and CDR2 YFSETQ come from the germline V gene. The CDR3 here is CASSRITGDGEKLFF. The CDR3 DNA is TGCGCCAGCAGCCGAATAACAGGGGATGGGGAAAAACTGTTTTTT.

The genes are TRBV6-2 or TRBV6-3 and TRBJ2-7; 8 bases match TRBD2. V lost 6 bases to trimming and J lost 7 bases; unmatched junction nucleotides: 14. The CDR3 length is 15 residues. CDR1 and CDR2 (germline): MNHEY, SVGEGT. The CDR3 DNA is TGTGCCAGCAGCACAGGCGGGGGGCTCCTACGAGAGCAGTACTTC. It specifies CASSTGGGLLREQYF.

This clone has only a few counts. The chain combines TRBV6-2 or TRBV6-3 with TRBJ1-1; no clear D gene. V was clipped by 2 bases and J by 3 bases, with 7 bases between them. Germline V gives CDR1 MNHEY, CDR2 SVGEGT. CDR3 length: 13 amino acids. CDR3 in amino acids: CASSYRVHTEAFF. For the CDR3, the DNA is TGTGCCAGCAGTTACAGAGTTCACACTGAAGCTTTCTTT.

The V gene is TRBV9, the J gene TRBJ2-2; tentative D call: TRBD2 (5 bases). V lost 2 bases and J 4 bases, leaving 9 bases between the germline ends. The CDR3 is 14 residues long. In germline, CDR1 is SGDLS, CDR2 YYNGEE. CDR3 in amino acids: CASSVGVGTGELFF. In DNA, the CDR3 is TGTGCCAGCAGCGTCGGGGTGGGCACCGGGGAGCTGTTTTTT.

This chain uses TRBV9 with TRBJ1-1; D perhaps matches TRBD1 (6 bases). The CDR3 consists of 17 residues. V dropped 2 bases and J dropped 4 bases, with 21 bases sitting between them. Germline V gene data show CDR1 as SGDLS and CDR2 as YYNGEE. CDR3 amino acids: CASSVSGTTDGVTEAFF. In DNA, the CDR3 is TGTGCCAGCAGCGTCTCCGGGACAACGGACGGGGTCACTGAAGCTTTCTTT.

The rearrangement links TRBV7-8 to TRBJ2-2; 15 bases align to TRBD2. From germline, CDR1 is SGHVS and CDR2 FQNEAQ. The length of the CDR3 is 18 residues. V shed 6 bases and J 0 bases; nucleotides not matched to a gene: 5. The CDR3 DNA is TGTGCCAGCAGTGTAGGGACTAGCGGGGGGACGAACACCGGGGAGCTGTTTTTT. Translated: CASSVGTSGGTNTGELFF.

This sequence joins TRBV7-9 and TRBJ1-2; 8 bases fit TRBD1. The germline V gene has CDR1 SEHNR and CDR2 FQNEAQ (reference sequence). CDR3 length: 15 amino acids. J was trimmed by 5 bases and V by 5 bases; bases with no gene match: 10. The CDR3 nucleotides are TGTGCCAGCAGCCCCCCGGACAGGGTTAGATATGGCTACACCTTC. This gives the protein CASSPPDRVRYGYTF.